What follows is one T cell receptor beta chain and its context. The sample is drawn from a study of PD-L1 blockade in urothelial cancer. Study as a whole: Male sex and bladder-origin urothelial cancer were recorded for about 85% of the roughly 29 patients.

Regarding time point: pretreatment peripheral blood. CDR1 and CDR2 from the germline V gene are LGHNA and YSLEER. V lost 2 bases to trimming and J lost 6 bases; unmatched junction nucleotides: 4. This CDR3 comprises 15 residues. Profiling relied on immunoSEQ multiplex PCR, and the TCRdb table lists in-frame clones only, not all of them. The table lists tens of thousands of clones, 75% to 90% of them singletons. This rearrangement joins TRBV4-3 to TRBJ2-1; 10 bases fit TRBD2. Source: PBMCs, taken around atezolizumab (anti-PD-L1) treatment. This receptor was identified in a man between 70 and 80 years old with urothelial cancer. CDR3 sequence: CASSQTSSGSNEQFF. In DNA, the CDR3 is TGCGCCAGCAGCCAAACGTCTAGCGGGAGCAATGAGCAGTTCTTC.